Included here is one TCR beta chain sequence, with context. Its antigen is currently unknown. Germline assignment: CDR1 SQVTM and CDR2 ANQGSEA. The V and J ends lost 5 bases and 2 bases, in that order; junction bases with no gene match: 5. This CDR3 contains 14 residues. The sample originates from a study of lymphopenia after photon versus proton radiotherapy. General study results and limits: Post-nadir TCR diversity decline inversely tracked overall survival among those who died. Photon-treated patients lost naive T cells and TCR diversity; proton-treated stayed stable. Only patients who died were analyzed for survival; proton advantage is unproven. After the lymphocyte nadir, photon-treated repertoires showed oligoclonal expansion, especially of CD8+ Temra cells.

Here immunoSEQ multiplex PCR was the method, and the copy in TCRdb shows in-frame clones only, minus some. Among some 44,000 clones, around four fifths were seen once, and the ten largest hold 24%. The starting material was peripheral blood, obtained from a patient treated with proton-based radiotherapy. This receptor was taken from a woman aged 70-85 years with pancreatic cancer. V and J are TRBV29-1 and TRBJ2-2; 7 nucleotides align to TRBD2. This CDR3 reads CSVSSGTNTGELFF. CDR3 sequence (DNA): TGCAGCGTTTCAAGCGGGACTAACACCGGGGAGCTGTTTTTT.